This T cell receptor (beta chain) was recorded in a study of long-term antiretroviral therapy in people with HIV. Study results and limitations: Every time point showed a repertoire led by clones expanded before ART.

This CDR3 spans 12 amino acids. The V and J ends lost 6 bases and 6 bases respectively, with 11 bases between them. Germline-derived CDR1 and CDR2 are SGHTA and FQGNSA. Two or more post-ART PBMC samples, plus at least one pre-ART sample, were available for each donor. Each HIV-infected participant was given treatment in the United States. Details on this clone: No antigen is known for it.

Sequencing relied on immunoSEQ assay v3.0, run at survey level. Data came from immunoSEQ multiplex PCR; TCRdb stores just in-frame clones and leaves some out. Seen here are about 15,000 clones, roughly 80% observed once, and the top ten hold roughly 15%. Sequencing was performed on unsorted PBMCs, taken less than 1.3 years before starting antiretroviral therapy. The chain recombines TRBV7-2 with TRBJ1-1; D possibly corresponds to TRBD1 (5 bases). The sequence came from a young man with HIV. CDR3 residues: CASRVGGAEAFF. The CDR3 DNA sequence: TGTGCCAGCAGGGTTGGGGGGGCTGAAGCTTTCTTT.